The table lists the clone carrying this T cell receptor (beta chain) with a count of one. These data are taken from a study of blood T cell repertoires in COVID-19. Study-level background: The United States, Italy and Spain provided the acute and convalescent COVID-19 samples. PBMCs, B-cell-depleted T cells, or T cells were the source of the cDNA or gDNA that made up the material.

Study processing details: Using reference gene primer amplification, nucleated cell counts were estimated. Libraries were prepared by immunoSEQ multiplex PCR; TCRdb keeps only in-frame clonotypes and omits some of them. V and J calls and clone size are as listed in that table; D and trimming were resolved from the DNA. Found here are some 120,000 clones, roughly 90% of them singletons; the top ten hold 15% to 20%. The CDR3 runs to 13 residues. Trimming shortened V by 4 bases and J by 6 bases, and 10 bases separated the two germline ends. Germline V gene data show CDR1 as SGHRS and CDR2 as YFSETQ. The gene calls are TRBV5-1 and TRBJ2-2; D is unclear. This TCR was sampled from a human donor with acute or convalescent COVID-19. The donor label of this sample is uncertain. Sequences were obtained from peripheral blood. This chain's CDR3 is CASSAIEAGELFF. CDR3 in DNA: TGCGCCAGCAGCGCTATTGAGGCCGGGGAGCTGTTTTTT.